The 21 T cell receptor beta chains below were found in one sample sequenced in a study of regulatory T cells in long-lasting Graves disease (dated by TCRdb to the early 2020s). The time point label of this sample denotes: persistent/refractory GD, antithyroid drugs over 5 years with positive TRAb. For both TCR sequencing and RNA sequencing, RNA was extracted from PBMCs in TRIzol. Library preparation was by multiplex PCR. The sequencer listed for this sample is Illumina HiSeq 4000. To build TCR beta libraries, CDR3 regions were amplified by Arm-PCR using iRepertoire HTBI primers. TCRdb redid the processing of the public reads, applying fastp at Q25 and MiXCR, and retained in-frame beta chains. Each CDR3 protein appears once, grouped with its most common genes and DNA. The sample includes a few hundred thousand distinct CDR3 sequences, with roughly 25% observed a single time. The ten largest account for 28% of the sample.

The specimen was peripheral blood mononuclear cells (PBMCs), collected when the disease was refractory, from a patient treated with antithyroid drugs. Receptor source: a middle-aged woman with Graves disease. Donor details come from another sample of the same person, matched by shared clones.

This clonotype was counted only a few times. The rearrangement uses TRBV12-3 or TRBV12-4 and TRBJ1-5; D is undetermined. V was shortened by 4 bases and J by 7 bases, with 8 bases between the two germline ends. The CDR3 spans 12 residues. CDR3 bases: TGTGCCAGCAGTTGGGGTGCCCAGCCCCAGCATTTT. Translation: CASSWGAQPQHF.

Ten or more counts support this clonotype. V is TRBV20-1 and J is TRBJ2-7; 8 positions match TRBD1. Trimming removed 6 bases from V and 3 bases from J; junction bases left unmatched: 10. Germline CDR1 is DFQATT and CDR2 is SNEGSKA (reference sequence). The CDR3 extends over 14 amino acids. This CDR3 is CSASSPGQGYEQYF. The CDR3 DNA sequence: TGCAGTGCCTCCTCCCCCGGACAGGGCTACGAGCAGTACTTC.

The chain has TRBV12-5 and TRBJ2-3, with 7 bases lining up with TRBD1. V lost 6 bases and J lost 4; bases outside the gene matches: 7. Per the germline V gene, CDR1 is LGHNT and CDR2 is FRNRAP. The CDR3 is made up of 14 amino acids. Here the CDR3 reads CASGWDSLADTQYF. CDR3 in DNA: TGTGCTAGTGGCTGGGACAGCCTGGCAGATACGCAGTATTTT.

This clonotype was seen a handful of times. The chain carries TRBV13 and TRBJ1-1; 7 bases are shared with TRBD1. The CDR3 length is 15 residues. Germline V lookup: CDR1 PRHDT, CDR2 FYEKMQ (reference sequence). The V gene end was trimmed by 1 base and the J gene end by 8 bases; junction bases not matched to a gene: 10. The CDR3 coding sequence is TGTGCCAGCAGCTTAGCTAGGGTTACAGGGGTGGAAGCTTTCTTT. This gives the protein CASSLARVTGVEAFF.

The table lists this clonotype with many counts. This chain links TRBV20-1 with TRBJ1-2; D gene unclear. Trimming left V 5 bases short and J 2 bases short, with 9 bases between. The CDR3 sequence is 12 residues long. In germline, CDR1 is DFQATT, CDR2 SNEGSKA (reference sequence). The CDR3 DNA reads TGCAGTGCTGCCCGGGAGAACTATGGCTACACCTTC. Its protein product is CSAARENYGYTF.

The V gene is TRBV2, the J gene TRBJ1-1, with 10 bases that match TRBD1. The CDR3 consists of 14 residues. The germline V gene has CDR1 SNHLY and CDR2 FYNNEI. The ends lost 5 bases at V and 7 bases at J; junction bases unmatched: 7. CDR3 region: CASSLRQGASEAFF. CDR3 bases: TGTGCCAGCAGTTTACGACAGGGGGCGAGTGAAGCTTTCTTT.

This clonotype showed up just a few times. The chain joins TRBV10-3 to TRBJ1-1; TRBD1 matches at 7 bases. Germline loops: CDR1 ENHRY, CDR2 SYGVKD. The J segment lost 6 bases and the V segment lost 0 bases, leaving 10 bases of the junction unmatched. CDR3 length: 16 amino acids. The CDR3 loop reads CAISESSSRGPAEAFF. For the CDR3, the DNA is TGTGCCATCAGTGAGTCTTCTTCGAGGGGGCCCGCTGAAGCTTTCTTT.

The rearrangement uses TRBV6-1 and TRBJ1-6; 7 bases match TRBD1. The CDR3 contains 13 residues. The trim removed 6 bases at V and 7 bases at J, leaving 3 bases unmatched. CDR1 MNHNS and CDR2 SASEGT come from the germline V gene. CDR3 DNA sequence: TGTGCCAGCAGGACAGGGCGGAATTCACCCCTCCACTTT. This encodes CASRTGRNSPLHF.

This clonotype has a count of ten or more. This chain joins TRBV27 and TRBJ1-4, with D perhaps matching TRBD1 (6 bases). The V and J ends lost 4 bases and 8 bases respectively, with 14 bases between them. Germline V CDR1 and CDR2: MNHEY, SMNVEV (reference sequence). The CDR3 runs to 14 residues. The CDR3 bases are TGTGCCAGCAGTTCAAGGACAGAGGGAGAAAAACTGTTTTTT. Translation gives CASSSRTEGEKLFF.

This clonotype was observed many times. This chain uses TRBV28 with TRBJ1-1; D gene unclear. V lost 0 bases and J 6 bases, leaving 2 bases between the germline ends. In germline, CDR1 is MDHEN, CDR2 SYDVKM. This CDR3 region has 11 residues. DNA of the CDR3: TGTGCCAGCAGTTTATGGCCTGAAGCTTTCTTT. As protein: CASSLWPEAFF.

This clonotype was seen a handful of times. The chain couples TRBV28 to TRBJ1-3; D possibly corresponds to TRBD1 (5 bases). CDR1 and CDR2 from the germline V gene are MDHEN and SYDVKM. Between the trimmed V and J ends, which lost 7 bases and 2 bases, there was a span of 12 bases. The CDR3 runs 14 residues. DNA of the CDR3: TGTGCCAGCAATCCCCGGGGCGCTGGAAACACCATATATTTT. This encodes CASNPRGAGNTIYF.

This clonotype was counted at least ten times. The rearrangement uses TRBV5-1 and TRBJ2-5; TRBD1 matches at 7 bases. Germline values: CDR1 SGHRS, CDR2 YFSETQ. Trimming removed 2 bases from V and 14 bases from J; junction bases left unmatched: 9. CDR3 size: 12 residues. Written as DNA, the CDR3 is TGCGCCAGCAGCTTCGGTGGGACAGCCTCTTACTTC. Translated: CASSFGGTASYF.

The rearrangement uses TRBV9 and TRBJ1-4; 10 nucleotides match TRBD1. V trimming: 4 bases; J trimming: 6 bases; junction bases outside the gene matches: 6. There are 15 residues in the CDR3. Looked up from germline, CDR1 is SGDLS and CDR2 is YYNGEE. The CDR3 DNA is TGTGCCAGCAGCACCGGGACAGGGGCTGATGAAAAACTGTTTTTT. This encodes CASSTGTGADEKLFF. Looking up the rest from reference TRBV9 and TRBJ1-4 gives the full variable domain: DSGVTQTPKHLITATGQRVTLRCSPRSGDLSVYWYQQSLDQGLQFLIQYYNGEERAKGNILERFSAQQFPDLHSELNLSSLELGDSALYFCASSTGTGADEKLFFGSGTQLSVL.

This clonotype came up a few times. The V call is TRBV29-1, the J call TRBJ2-2; 8 bases line up with TRBD1. The J segment lost 5 bases and the V segment lost 1 base, leaving 6 bases of the junction unmatched. CDR1 SQVTM and CDR2 ANQGSEA come from the germline V gene. CDR3 length: 15 amino acids. CDR3 sequence reads: CSVEGPGGRTGELFF. CDR3 bases: TGCAGCGTTGAAGGGCCAGGGGGCAGGACCGGGGAGCTGTTTTTT.

This clonotype was seen repeatedly, ten times or more. The chain employs TRBV11-2 and TRBJ2-2, with D possibly matching TRBD2 (5 bases). V was cut by 2 bases and J by 5 bases, with 9 bases left in between. CDR1 and CDR2 (germline): SGHAT, FQNNGV. CDR3 length: 14 amino acids. The CDR3 region is CASSLYPGTGELFF. CDR3 coding DNA: TGTGCCAGCAGCTTATATCCGGGGACCGGGGAGCTGTTTTTT.

This clonotype has ten or more counts. The chain employs TRBV10-3 and TRBJ1-6; D uncertain. The CDR3 sequence is 15 residues long. V lost 6 bases and J lost 5, with 14 bases in between. CDR1 and CDR2 from the germline V gene are ENHRY and SYGVKD. CDR3 amino acids: CAISQDGPNNSPLHF. The CDR3 nucleotides read TGTGCCATCAGCCAGGACGGTCCAAATAATTCACCCCTCCACTTT.

The V and J genes are TRBV28 and TRBJ2-1; TRBD2 matches at 10 bases. CDR3 length: 16 amino acids. Germline V gene data show CDR1 as MDHEN and CDR2 as SYDVKM. The J segment lost 7 bases and the V segment lost 6 bases, leaving 12 bases of the junction unmatched. The CDR3 loop reads CASRTPGLADWNEQFF. CDR3 bases: TGTGCCAGCAGAACACCCGGACTAGCGGACTGGAATGAGCAGTTCTTC.

As to this clonotype: With a much larger clone just one base away, this may be a read error. This chain links TRBV7-8 with TRBJ1-4; the D is unclear. CDR3 length: 12 amino acids. The germline V gene has CDR1 SGHVS and CDR2 FQNEAQ. Between the trimmed V and J ends, which lost 2 bases and 6 bases, there was a span of 4 bases. The CDR3 is CASSLIDEKLFF. CDR3 DNA: TGTGCCAGCAGCTTAATTGATGAAAAACTGTTTTTT.

In regard to this clonotype: One base away lies a much larger clone, so this may be a sequencing read error. Without the conserved terminal phenylalanine or tryptophan, this CDR3 likely stems from a read error. V is TRBV11-2 and J is TRBJ1-4, with unresolved D. V lost 1 base to trimming and J lost 5 bases, with 14 bases between them. The CDR3 contains 16 residues. Germline CDR1 reads SGHAT; CDR2 reads FQNNGV. For the CDR3, the DNA is TGTGCCAGCAGCTTAGCAGTAGGACGGTGGAATGAAAAACTGTTTCTT. It translates to CASSLAVGRWNEKLFL.

This clonotype was seen repeatedly, ten times or more. The chain has TRBV11-2 and TRBJ2-7, with D perhaps TRBD1 or TRBD2 (5 bases each). The germline CDR1 and CDR2 sequences are SGHAT and FQNNGV. V lost 1 base to trimming and J lost 7 bases, with 11 bases between them. The CDR3 covers 13 residues. CDR3 protein: CASSLGGTLEQYF. As DNA, the CDR3 is TGTGCCAGCAGCTTAGGAGGGACGCTGGAGCAGTACTTC.

The table lists this clonotype with a few counts. The chain carries TRBV10-3 and TRBJ1-1, with D hard to call. Per germline, CDR1 ENHRY and CDR2 SYGVKD. V was trimmed by 4 bases and J by 2 bases, leaving 14 bases between them. This CDR3 has 15 amino acids. The CDR3, as DNA: TGTGCCATCAGTGGAATCAAGGGCTACAACACTGAAGCTTTCTTT. Its protein product is CAISGIKGYNTEAFF.